This is a list of T cell receptor beta chains from one sample in a study of beta chain features in type 1 diabetes. The assay was immunoSEQ multiplex PCR, and TCRdb's table has in-frame clones only and misses some. The sample has some 99,000 clones, less than 40% seen once. The sequencing input was stem cell memory CD4+ T cells from blood. All receptors derive from a woman aged 18-29 years in good health. Both conserved end residues are part of each CDR3. D genes are given only for firm matches. Not every row has a clone size; where given, it reads once, few, many or a size class.

TRBV27	TRBD1	TRBJ1-1	once	TGTGCCAGCAGTGCCATCCGACAGGGGGCGCGGACGTCCACTGAAGCTTTCTTT	CASSAIRQGARTSTEAFF
TRBV30	-	TRBJ1-5	-	TGTGCCTGGAGATCGCGGGGGGGTTACAATCAGCCCCAGCATTTT	CAWRSRGGYNQPQHF
TRBV7-9	TRBD1	TRBJ2-7	many	TGTGCCAGCAGCTTGACAGGGGACAGAAACGAGCAGTACTTC	CASSLTGDRNEQYF
TRBV27	TRBD1	TRBJ1-4	-	TGTGCCAGCAGTCCCCAGACAGGGATTACTGAAAAACTGTTTTTT	CASSPQTGITEKLFF
TRBV7-2	-	TRBJ1-3	once	TGTGCCAGCAGCTTATACAGGGCATCTGGAAACACCATATATTTT	CASSLYRASGNTIYF
TRBV7-9	TRBD1	TRBJ2-7	-	TGTGCCAGCAGCTTAGAGACAGGGGTTATCGAGCAGTACTTC	CASSLETGVIEQYF
TRBV30	TRBD1	TRBJ1-1	-	TGTGCCTGGAGTGTGCAGGGGGTCGGTCGGACTGAAGCTTTCTTT	CAWSVQGVGRTEAFF
TRBV19	-	TRBJ2-1	few	TGTGCCAGTAGTATAAGGCAGGGGCTCTTCGATGAGCAGTTCTTC	CASSIRQGLFDEQFF
TRBV27	TRBD1	TRBJ2-7	few	TGTGCCAGCAGTCGGTCAGGGGGTTGGGAGCAGTACTTC	CASSRSGGWEQYF
TRBV28	TRBD2	TRBJ2-7	-	TGTGCCAGCAGCCTAGCGGTGCAGTACTTC	CASSLAVQYF
TRBV4-3	-	TRBJ1-5	few	TGCGCCAGCAGCCAAGGCAGGAACAATCAGCCCCAGCATTTT	CASSQGRNNQPQHF